This T cell receptor beta chain was sequenced in a study of blood T cell repertoires in COVID-19. About the study: Specimens from acute and convalescent COVID-19 originated in the United States, Italy and Spain. T cells, B-cell-depleted T cells, or PBMCs supplied cDNA or gDNA.

Per the authors' pipeline: The authors estimated nucleated cell counts from reference gene primer amplification. TCRdb keeps only in-frame clones here, not all; method: immunoSEQ multiplex PCR. D and trimming come from the DNA, and the V and J calls and clone size come from that table. Among roughly 230,000 clones, about 85% were seen once, and the ten largest hold roughly a tenth. Trimming took off 3 bases at V and 9 bases at J, with 6 bases between the two ends. The V gene's germline CDR1 is ENHRY and CDR2 SYGVKD. The CDR3 is made up of 12 amino acids. During active infection, Seattle patients enrolled and were then monitored through disease.

The genes are TRBV10-3 and TRBJ1-6; no reliable D call. The TCR was taken from a woman aged 80 or older with COVID-19, enrolled during active disease. What was sequenced was peripheral blood. The CDR3 bases are TGTGCCATCAGTGATAGTCGTTCACCCCTCCACTTT. This gives the protein CAISDSRSPLHF.